This section outlines one T cell receptor beta chain sequence together with its context. Germline values: CDR1 KGHSH, CDR2 LQKENI. J gave up 9 bases and V 8 bases, and 14 bases lay outside the gene matches. The CDR3 consists of 17 residues. The authors' processing: Amplifying reference gene primers gave estimates of nucleated cell counts. The table came from immunoSEQ multiplex PCR; TCRdb's copy has only in-frame clones and leaves some out. V, J and clone size reflect that table, while D and trimming were determined from the DNA. The table records 410,000 or so clones, over 75% of them present only once. The data were obtained in a study of blood T cell repertoires in COVID-19. A Seattle source enrolled patients during active infection and followed them longitudinally.

The source is a woman aged 40-49 years with COVID-19, enrolled during active disease. Sequenced material: peripheral blood. The J gene is TRBJ2-1, the V gene TRBV18, with 15 positions matching TRBD2. The CDR3 DNA reads TGTGCCAGCAGACGGACTAGCGGGGGGGGTGCCCTCGGTGAGCAGTTCTTC. Protein: CASRRTSGGGALGEQFF.